One TCR beta chain is described in this entry. Its target is unknown. The CDR3 length is 16 residues. Germline CDR1 MNHNS, CDR2 SASEGT. The germline V and J ends were trimmed by 1 base and 0 bases, with 12 bases remaining between them. This table comes from immunoSEQ multiplex PCR, and its TCRdb copy is limited to in-frame clones, with some not included. The sample lists about 21,000 clones, about 83% occurring once. This entry comes from a study of OX40 agonist ivuxolimab in advanced cancers. Study at large: In this cohort, patients received ivuxolimab, an agonistic anti-OX40 (CD134) antibody. Partial response was recorded in three patients: one hepatocellular carcinoma and two cutaneous melanoma cases.

Findings of the study overall: Some patients without response likewise showed low normalized clonal expansion.

The TCR was taken from an adult with an advanced solid tumor such as melanoma, head and neck, liver or kidney cancer. The genes are TRBV6-1 and TRBJ1-2; D unclear. The source material was CD4+ or CD8+ T cells sorted from blood, sampled in a trial of the OX40 agonist ivuxolimab. CDR3 bases: TGTGCCAGCAGTGAAGATAGGAGAGGAGCTAACTATGGCTACACCTTC. This sequence encodes CASSEDRRGANYGYTF.